This note documents a single TCR beta chain sequence. Its antigen is unknown. The data were produced by immunoSEQ multiplex PCR, yet TCRdb's version contains in-frame clones alone and is incomplete. The table lists some 150,000 clones, under 95% of them singletons. This CDR3 comprises 14 residues. Per the germline V gene, CDR1 is SEHNR and CDR2 is FQNEAQ (reference sequence). V was clipped by 4 bases and J by 4 bases; unmatched bases: 6. The data stem from a study of OX40 agonist ivuxolimab in advanced cancers. Findings and caveats of the study: Expanded clones belonging to CD8+ T cells outnumbered, on average, those of CD4+. Doses of 0.1 to 3.0 mg/kg were accompanied by clonal expansion of CD4+ and CD8+ blood T cells by week 6.

This chain links TRBV7-9 with TRBJ1-2, with 7 positions matching TRBD1. The TCR sequence derives from an adult with an advanced solid tumor such as melanoma, head and neck, liver or kidney cancer. Specimen: CD4+ or CD8+ T cells sorted from blood, collected in a trial of the OX40 agonist ivuxolimab. CDR3 region: CASSYGQAAYGYTF. The CDR3, as DNA: TGTGCCAGCAGCTATGGACAGGCCGCCTATGGCTACACCTTC.